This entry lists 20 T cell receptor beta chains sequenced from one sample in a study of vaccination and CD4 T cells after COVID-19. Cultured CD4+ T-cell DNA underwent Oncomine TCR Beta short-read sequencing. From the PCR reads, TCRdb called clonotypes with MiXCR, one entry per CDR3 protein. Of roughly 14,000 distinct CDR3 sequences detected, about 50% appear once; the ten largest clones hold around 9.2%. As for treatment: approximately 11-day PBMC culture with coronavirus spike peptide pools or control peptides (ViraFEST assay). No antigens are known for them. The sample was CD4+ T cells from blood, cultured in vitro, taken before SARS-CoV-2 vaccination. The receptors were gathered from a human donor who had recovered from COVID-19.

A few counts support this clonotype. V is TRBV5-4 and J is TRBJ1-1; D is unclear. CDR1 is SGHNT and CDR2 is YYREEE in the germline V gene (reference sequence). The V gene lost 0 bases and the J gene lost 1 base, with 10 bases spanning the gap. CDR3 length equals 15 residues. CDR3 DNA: TGTGCCAGCAGCTTGGTTGTTGGCGGGAACACTGAAGCTTTCTTT. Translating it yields CASSLVVGGNTEAFF.

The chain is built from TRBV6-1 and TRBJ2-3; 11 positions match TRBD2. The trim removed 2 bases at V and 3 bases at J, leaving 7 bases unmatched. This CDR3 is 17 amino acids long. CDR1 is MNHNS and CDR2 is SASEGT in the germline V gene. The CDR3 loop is CASSERIAGGQTDTQYF. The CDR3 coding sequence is TGTGCCAGCAGTGAACGAATAGCGGGGGGGCAAACAGATACGCAGTATTTT.

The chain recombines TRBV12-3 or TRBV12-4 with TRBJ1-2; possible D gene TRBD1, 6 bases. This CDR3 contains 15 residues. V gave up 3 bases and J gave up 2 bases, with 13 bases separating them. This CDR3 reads CASSFRLDSNYGYTF. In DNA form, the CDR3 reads TGTGCCAGCAGTTTTCGTTTGGACAGCAACTATGGCTACACCTTC.

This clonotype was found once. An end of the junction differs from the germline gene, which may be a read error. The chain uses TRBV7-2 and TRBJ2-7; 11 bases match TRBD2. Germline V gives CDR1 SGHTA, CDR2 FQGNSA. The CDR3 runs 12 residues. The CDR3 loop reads CASSLSSGRLSF. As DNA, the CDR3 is TGTGCCAGCAGCTTATCTAGCGGGAGGTTGAGCTTC.

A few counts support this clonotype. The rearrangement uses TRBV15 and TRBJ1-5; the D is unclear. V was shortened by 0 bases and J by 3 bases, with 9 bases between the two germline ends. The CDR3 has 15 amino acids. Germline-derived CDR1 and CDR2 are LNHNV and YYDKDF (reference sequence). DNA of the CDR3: TGTGCCACCAGCAGAGATCACAGACTCAATCAGCCCCAGCATTTT. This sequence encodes CATSRDHRLNQPQHF.

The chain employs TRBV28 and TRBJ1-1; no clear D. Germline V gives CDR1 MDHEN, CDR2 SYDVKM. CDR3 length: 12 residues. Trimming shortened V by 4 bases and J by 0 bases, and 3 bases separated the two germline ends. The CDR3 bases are TGTGCCAGCAGTTGGTTGAACACTGAAGCTTTCTTT. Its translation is CASSWLNTEAFF.

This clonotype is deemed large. The CDR3 sequence is CASSYGAGSLYGYTF. In DNA form, the CDR3 reads TGTGCCAGCAGTTACGGCGCAGGATCCCTCTATGGCTACACCTTC. The J gene is TRBJ1-2, the V gene TRBV6-2 or TRBV6-3; the D is unclear. CDR1 and CDR2 from the germline V gene are MNHEY and SVGEGT. V gave up 2 bases and J gave up 4 bases, with 14 bases separating them. The CDR3 spans 15 residues.

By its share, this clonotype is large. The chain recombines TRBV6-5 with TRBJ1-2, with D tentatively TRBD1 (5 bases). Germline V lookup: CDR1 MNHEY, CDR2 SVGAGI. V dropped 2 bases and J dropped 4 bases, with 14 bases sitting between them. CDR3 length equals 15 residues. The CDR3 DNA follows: TGTGCCAGCAGTTACAGGGGTGGTAGTACCTATGGCTACACCTTC. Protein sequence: CASSYRGGSTYGYTF.

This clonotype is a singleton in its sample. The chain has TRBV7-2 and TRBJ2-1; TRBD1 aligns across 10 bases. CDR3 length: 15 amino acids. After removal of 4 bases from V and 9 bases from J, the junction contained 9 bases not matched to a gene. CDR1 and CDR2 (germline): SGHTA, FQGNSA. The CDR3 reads CASSSAGQGVSEQFF. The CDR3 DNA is TGTGCCAGCAGCTCGGCTGGACAGGGGGTCAGTGAGCAGTTCTTC.

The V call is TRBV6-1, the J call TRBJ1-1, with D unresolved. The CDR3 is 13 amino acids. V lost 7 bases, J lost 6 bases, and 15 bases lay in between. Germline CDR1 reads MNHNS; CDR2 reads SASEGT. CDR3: CASTTGRESEAFF. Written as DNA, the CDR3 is TGTGCCAGCACCACCGGGCGGGAGTCTGAAGCTTTCTTT.

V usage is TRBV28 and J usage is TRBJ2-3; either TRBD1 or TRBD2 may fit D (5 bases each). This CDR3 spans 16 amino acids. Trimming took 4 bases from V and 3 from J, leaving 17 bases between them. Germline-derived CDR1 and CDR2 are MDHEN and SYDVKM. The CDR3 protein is CASSSLSRGRTDTQYF. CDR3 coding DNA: TGTGCCAGCAGTTCCCTTTCGAGGGGTAGGACAGATACGCAGTATTTT.

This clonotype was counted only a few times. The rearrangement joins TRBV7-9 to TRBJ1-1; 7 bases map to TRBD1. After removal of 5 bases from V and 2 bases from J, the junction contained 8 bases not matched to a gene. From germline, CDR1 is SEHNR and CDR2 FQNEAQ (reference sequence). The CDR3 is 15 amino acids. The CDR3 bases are TGTGCCAGCAGCCCCCAGGGGACAGTAAACACTGAAGCTTTCTTT. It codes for CASSPQGTVNTEAFF.

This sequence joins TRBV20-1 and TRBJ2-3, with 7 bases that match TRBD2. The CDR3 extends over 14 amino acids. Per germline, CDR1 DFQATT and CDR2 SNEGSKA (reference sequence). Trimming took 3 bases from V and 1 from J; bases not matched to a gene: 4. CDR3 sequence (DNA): TGCAGTGCTAGCGGGAGGAAGGGCACAGATACGCAGTATTTT. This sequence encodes CSASGRKGTDTQYF.

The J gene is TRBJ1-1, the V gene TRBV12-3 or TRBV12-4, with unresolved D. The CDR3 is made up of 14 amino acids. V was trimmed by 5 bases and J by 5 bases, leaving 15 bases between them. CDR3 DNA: TGTGCCAGCAGTGAATCGATCGTTGTGACTGAAGCTTTCTTT. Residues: CASSESIVVTEAFF.

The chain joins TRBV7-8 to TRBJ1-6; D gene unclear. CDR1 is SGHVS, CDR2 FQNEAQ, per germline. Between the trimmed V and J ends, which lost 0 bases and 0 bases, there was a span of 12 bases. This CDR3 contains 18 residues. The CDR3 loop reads CASSLARPSSSYNSPLHF. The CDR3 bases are TGTGCCAGCAGCTTAGCTCGTCCGTCGAGCTCCTATAATTCACCCCTCCACTTT.

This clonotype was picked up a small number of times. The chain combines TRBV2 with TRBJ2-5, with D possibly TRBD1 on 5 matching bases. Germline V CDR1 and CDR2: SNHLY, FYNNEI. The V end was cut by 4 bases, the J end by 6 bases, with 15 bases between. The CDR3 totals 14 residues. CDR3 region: CASSGSQGEKTQYF. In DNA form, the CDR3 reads TGTGCCAGCAGTGGTTCGCAGGGCGAGAAGACCCAGTACTTC. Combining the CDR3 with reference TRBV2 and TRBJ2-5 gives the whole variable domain EPEVTQTPSHQVTQMGQEVILRCVPISNHLYFYWYRQILGQKVEFLVSFYNNEISEKSEIFDDQFSVERPDGSNFTLKIRSTKLEDSAMYFCASSGSQGEKTQYFGPGTRLLVL.

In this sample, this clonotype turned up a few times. The CDR3 spells CASSFRTGIMNTEAFF. The DNA of the CDR3 is TGTGCCAGCAGTTTCCGGACAGGGATCATGAACACTGAAGCTTTCTTT. This rearrangement joins TRBV27 to TRBJ1-1, with 8 bases fitting TRBD1. V was clipped by 3 bases and J by 0 bases; unmatched bases: 6. The germline V gene encodes CDR1 MNHEY and CDR2 SMNVEV (reference sequence). The CDR3 is made up of 16 amino acids.

In DNA, the CDR3 is TGTGCCAGCAGTCCCCCCAGGGGGGCGGGTGGCTACACCTTC. Translated: CASSPPRGAGGYTF. The chain recombines TRBV6-1 with TRBJ1-2; the match to TRBD1 covers 7 bases. The CDR3 consists of 14 residues. The trim removed 5 bases at V and 7 bases at J, leaving 10 bases unmatched. The germline V gene encodes CDR1 MNHNS and CDR2 SASEGT.

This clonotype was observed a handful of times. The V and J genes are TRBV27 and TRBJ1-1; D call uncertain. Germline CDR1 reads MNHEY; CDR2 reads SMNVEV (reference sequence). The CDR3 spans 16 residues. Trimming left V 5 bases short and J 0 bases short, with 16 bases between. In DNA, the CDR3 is TGTGCCAGCAGTACGCGGACGGTTACCATGAACACTGAAGCTTTCTTT. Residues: CASSTRTVTMNTEAFF.

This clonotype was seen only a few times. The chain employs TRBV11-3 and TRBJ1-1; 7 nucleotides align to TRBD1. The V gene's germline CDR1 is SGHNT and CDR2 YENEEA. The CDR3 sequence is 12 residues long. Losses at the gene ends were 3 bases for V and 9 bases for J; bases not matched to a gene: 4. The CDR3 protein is CASSFQGGKAFF. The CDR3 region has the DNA TGTGCCAGCAGCTTTCAAGGGGGCAAAGCTTTCTTT.